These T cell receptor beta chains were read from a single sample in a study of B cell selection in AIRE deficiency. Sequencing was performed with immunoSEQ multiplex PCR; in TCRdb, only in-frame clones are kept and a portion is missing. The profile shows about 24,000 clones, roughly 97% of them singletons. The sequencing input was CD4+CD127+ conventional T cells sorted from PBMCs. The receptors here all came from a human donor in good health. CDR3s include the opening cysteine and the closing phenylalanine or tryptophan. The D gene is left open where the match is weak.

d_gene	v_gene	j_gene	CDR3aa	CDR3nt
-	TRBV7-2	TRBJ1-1	CASSLVEALRNTEAFF	TGTGCCAGCAGCCTCGTGGAGGCTTTGAGGAACACTGAAGCTTTCTTT
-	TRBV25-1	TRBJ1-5	CASSEGGLADQPQHF	TGTGCCAGCAGTGAAGGGGGCTTAGCTGATCAGCCCCAGCATTTT
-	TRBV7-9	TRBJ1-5	CASSLEQSNQPQHF	TGTGCCAGCAGCTTAGAACAGAGCAATCAGCCCCAGCATTTT
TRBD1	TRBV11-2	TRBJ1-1	CASSGPTGQEAFF	TGTGCCAGCAGCGGACCGACAGGGCAGGAAGCTTTCTTT
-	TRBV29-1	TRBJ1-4	CSVGVAVNEKLFF	TGCAGCGTTGGGGTGGCAGTTAATGAAAAACTGTTTTTT
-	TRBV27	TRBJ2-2	CASSLTINTGELFF	TGTGCCAGCAGCTTGACTATAAACACCGGGGAGCTGTTTTTT
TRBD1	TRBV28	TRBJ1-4	CASSLGQGRLIEKLFF	TGTGCCAGCAGCCTGGGACAGGGAAGGCTCATTGAAAAACTGTTTTTT
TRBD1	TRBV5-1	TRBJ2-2	CASSDGTGNTGELFF	TGCGCCAGCAGCGACGGGACAGGGAACACCGGGGAGCTGTTTTTT
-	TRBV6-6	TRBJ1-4	CASSYSNRVGEKLFF	TGTGCCAGCAGTTACTCGAACAGGGTCGGTGAAAAACTGTTTTTT
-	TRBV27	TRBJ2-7	CASSLRRGSYEQYF	TGTGCCAGCAGTTTGAGAAGGGGGTCCTACGAGCAGTACTTC
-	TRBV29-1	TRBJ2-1	CSVTRGYHNEQFF	TGCAGCGTCACCAGGGGTTACCACAATGAGCAGTTCTTC
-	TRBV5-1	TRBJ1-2	CASSSGTYGYTF	TGCGCCAGCAGCTCAGGAACCTATGGCTACACCTTC
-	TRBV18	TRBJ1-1	CASSPRAGKAYGTEAFF	TGTGCCAGCTCACCACGGGCAGGGAAAGCCTATGGCACTGAAGCTTTCTTT
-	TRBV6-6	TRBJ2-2	CASTNKGNTGELFF	TGTGCCAGCACTAACAAGGGGAACACCGGGGAGCTGTTTTTT
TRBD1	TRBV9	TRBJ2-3	CASSVGDRDTDTQYF	TGTGCCAGCAGCGTAGGGGACAGGGACACAGATACGCAGTATTTT
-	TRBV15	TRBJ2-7	CATSRVDSSYEQYF	TGTGCCACCAGCAGAGTTGACAGCTCCTACGAGCAGTACTTC